These 19 T cell receptor beta chains originate from one sample sequenced in a study of vaccination and CD4 T cells after COVID-19. Stated treatment: roughly 10-day PBMC culture with coronavirus spike peptide pools or control peptides (ViraFEST assay). At the Johns Hopkins FTIC core, DNA taken from cultured CD4+ T cells was sequenced by way of the Oncomine TCR Beta short-read assay. TCRdb processed the PCR reads anew with MiXCR; each CDR3 protein has one entry. The sample consists of some 15,000 distinct CDR3 sequences, around 60% of them appearing once. Their specific antigens are unknown. The material sequenced was CD4+ T cells from blood, cultured in vitro. Receptors were obtained from a human donor who had recovered from COVID-19.

The V call is TRBV11-3, the J call TRBJ2-1; 12 bases fit TRBD2. The germline V gene has CDR1 SGHNT and CDR2 YENEEA. With 3 bases clipped from V and 2 bases from J, the junction kept 2 bases outside the gene matches. The CDR3 spans 16 residues. CDR3 coding DNA: TGTGCCAGCAGCTTCCCTAGCGGGGGGGCCTACAATGAGCAGTTCTTC. Its protein is CASSFPSGGAYNEQFF.

The V and J genes are TRBV6-1 and TRBJ2-5, with unresolved D. The CDR3 is 12 residues long. Germline CDR1 MNHNS, CDR2 SASEGT. V shed 4 bases and J shed 5 bases, with 8 bases lying between them. As DNA, the CDR3 is TGTGCCAGCAGTGTACTCCGTGAGACCCAGTACTTC. Translation: CASSVLRETQYF.

V and J are TRBV4-2 and TRBJ1-2; D is uncertain. V lost 0 bases and J lost 8, with 16 bases in between. This CDR3 comprises 15 residues. Looked up from germline, CDR1 is LGHNA and CDR2 is YNFKEQ. In DNA, the CDR3 is TGTGCCAGCAGCCAAGATGGACGGACGGGTGACGGCTACACCTTC. Protein sequence: CASSQDGRTGDGYTF.

The chain carries TRBV18 and TRBJ1-2; D is perhaps TRBD1 (5 bases). V gave up 1 base and J gave up 3 bases, with 15 bases separating them. This CDR3 is 16 amino acids long. Germline V gene data show CDR1 as KGHSH and CDR2 as LQKENI. The CDR3 coding sequence is TGTGCCAGCTCACCACTCGGTCCTGGAGGGGACTATGGCTACACCTTC. Translating gives CASSPLGPGGDYGYTF.

This clonotype was observed a few times. The chain couples TRBV28 to TRBJ1-2; no clear D gene. Trimming took 4 bases from V and 4 from J, leaving 7 bases between them. From germline, CDR1 is MDHEN and CDR2 SYDVKM. The CDR3 is made up of 12 amino acids. CDR3 nucleotides: TGTGCCAGCAGTTCACGGGGCTATGGCTACACCTTC. This sequence encodes CASSSRGYGYTF.

The table lists this clonotype with a count of one. V and J are TRBV20-1 and TRBJ1-2; 7 nucleotides agree with TRBD1. The length of the CDR3 is 16 residues. The trim removed 3 bases at V and 0 bases at J, leaving 10 bases unmatched. Germline loops: CDR1 DFQATT, CDR2 SNEGSKA (reference sequence). CDR3 DNA: TGCAGTGCTAGCTCTCGCGACAGGGACACTAACTATGGCTACACCTTC. It yields the protein CSASSRDRDTNYGYTF.

The V call is TRBV2, the J call TRBJ2-5; 8 positions match TRBD2. The CDR3 totals 15 residues. With 5 bases clipped from V and 6 bases from J, the junction kept 11 bases outside the gene matches. Germline CDR1 is SNHLY and CDR2 is FYNNEI. CDR3 coding DNA: TGTGCCAGCAGTACGGGGGGGACCTCCGGGAAGACCCAGTACTTC. Amino acid sequence: CASSTGGTSGKTQYF.

V is TRBV7-8 and J is TRBJ2-2; perhaps D is TRBD1 or TRBD2 (5 bases each). The CDR3 extends over 16 amino acids. Germline values: CDR1 SGHVS, CDR2 FQNEAQ. Trimming took 3 bases from V and 2 from J, leaving 13 bases between them. This chain's CDR3 is CASSFRTRENTGELFF. DNA for the CDR3: TGTGCCAGCAGCTTCAGGACACGGGAAAACACCGGGGAGCTGTTTTTT.

The chain is built from TRBV28 and TRBJ2-5; 8 positions agree with TRBD1. CDR1 MDHEN and CDR2 SYDVKM come from the germline V gene. This CDR3 spans 15 amino acids. The trim removed 6 bases at V and 4 bases at J, leaving 10 bases unmatched. CDR3 residues: CASRAGQVTLETQYF. CDR3 in DNA: TGTGCCAGCAGGGCGGGACAGGTGACCCTAGAGACCCAGTACTTC.

This rearrangement joins TRBV18 to TRBJ2-5; D tentatively fits TRBD1 or TRBD2 (5 bases each). Trimming left V 3 bases short and J 5 bases short, with 19 bases between. Germline V CDR1 and CDR2: KGHSH, LQKENI. The CDR3 totals 16 residues. As DNA, the CDR3 is TGTGCCAGCTCACCGTCTAGCTCGGGACCTACGGAGACCCAGTACTTC. Translation: CASSPSSSGPTETQYF.

The chain joins TRBV19 to TRBJ1-1; the D is unclear. CDR1 and CDR2 from the germline V gene are LNHDA and SQIVND (reference sequence). The V end was cut by 3 bases, the J end by 7 bases, with 15 bases between. The CDR3 length is 14 residues. The CDR3 loop reads CASSIRGDPNEAFF. CDR3 bases: TGTGCCAGTAGTATCCGAGGAGATCCAAATGAAGCTTTCTTT. The variable domain in full, with the rest retrieved from reference TRBV19 and TRBJ1-1, is DGGITQSPKYLFRKEGQNVTLSCEQNLNHDAMYWYRQDPGQGLRLIYYSQIVNDFQKGDIAEGYSVSREKKESFPLTVTSAQKNPTAFYLCASSIRGDPNEAFFGQGTRLTVV.

The genes are TRBV20-1 and TRBJ2-7; D unresolved. The germline gives CDR1 DFQATT, CDR2 SNEGSKA (reference sequence). The CDR3 length is 12 residues. For the CDR3, the DNA is TGCACCCTGGACGGCCCCACCCACGAGCAGTACTTC. It is translated as CTLDGPTHEQYF.

The chain employs TRBV7-9 and TRBJ2-7; D is perhaps TRBD1 (6 bases). CDR3 size: 12 residues. Germline V gives CDR1 SEHNR, CDR2 FQNEAQ (reference sequence). The ends were cut back, 6 bases at V and 6 bases at J, with 12 bases in the middle. CDR3 protein: CASRGGGPEQYF. CDR3 nucleotide sequence: TGTGCCAGCAGAGGTGGGGGCCCCGAGCAGTACTTC.

CDR3 sequence: CASTPAGQGSYEQYF. The CDR3 nucleotides read TGTGCCAGCACCCCAGCGGGACAGGGCTCCTACGAGCAGTACTTC. This sequence joins TRBV6-2 or TRBV6-3 and TRBJ2-7; TRBD1 matches at 9 bases. J was trimmed by 0 bases and V by 7 bases; bases with no gene match: 7. CDR1 is MNHEY and CDR2 is SVGEGT in the germline V gene. The CDR3 is 15 amino acids.

The chain employs TRBV29-1 and TRBJ1-2; no reliable D call. The CDR3 is 14 residues long. Trimming left V 3 bases short and J 4 bases short, with 15 bases between. CDR1 and CDR2 (germline): SQVTM, ANQGSEA. The CDR3 here is CSVDALRAGYGYTF. CDR3 sequence (DNA): TGCAGCGTTGATGCTTTAAGGGCGGGCTATGGCTACACCTTC.

This clonotype appeared a few times. The rearrangement uses TRBV21-1 and TRBJ1-5; TRBD1, as called in the table, went unchecked against the DNA. TRBV21-1 is a pseudogene. The CDR3 totals 15 residues. For the CDR3, the DNA is TGTGCCAGCAGGCACAGGGTCCAAACTAATCAGCCCCAGCATTTT. Translating it yields CASRHRVQTNQPQHF.

The chain couples TRBV7-2 to TRBJ2-3; 12 bases align to TRBD2. This CDR3 has 18 amino acids. J was trimmed by 6 bases and V by 3 bases; bases with no gene match: 13. The germline V gene encodes CDR1 SGHTA and CDR2 FQGNSA. The CDR3, as DNA: TGTGCCAGCAGCTTCGGGACTAGCGGGCGGCGTCGGGGGGATACGCAGTATTTT. It codes for CASSFGTSGRRRGDTQYF. Using reference TRBV7-2 and TRBJ2-3 for the parts outside the CDR3, the full variable domain is GAGVSQSPSNKVTEKGKDVELRCDPISGHTALYWYRQSLGQGLEFLIYFQGNSAPDKSGLPSDRFSAERTGGSVSTLTIQRTQQEDSAVYLCASSFGTSGRRRGDTQYFGPGTRLTVL.

The chain links TRBV30 to TRBJ2-5; D is ambiguous. Germline CDR1 GTSNPN, CDR2 SVGIG (reference sequence). This CDR3 has 12 residues. V was cut by 1 base and J by 5 bases, with 8 bases left in between. CDR3 sequence reads: CAWSAQAETQYF. CDR3 nucleotides: TGTGCCTGGAGTGCACAAGCGGAGACCCAGTACTTC.

The chain is built from TRBV19 and TRBJ2-7, with TRBD1 as a possible D gene (6 bases). V was pared by 6 bases and J by 2 bases, with 11 bases between. The germline V gene encodes CDR1 LNHDA and CDR2 SQIVND (reference sequence). CDR3 length: 13 residues. CDR3 in amino acids: CASRQQGTYEQYF. CDR3 sequence (DNA): TGTGCCAGTAGACAACAGGGTACCTACGAGCAGTACTTC.